This record covers a single T cell receptor (beta chain). The antigen is not known. TCRdb reprocessed the 5' RACE reads, with one entry per CDR3 protein and no DNA. This sample's clone table lists roughly 150,000 distinct CDR3 sequences. These data originate in a study of monozygotic twins with inflammatory bowel disease. Study observations and caveats: IBD patients share fewer clonotypes with other people than healthy twins do, especially with disease activity. A lone strong IBD-associated signal or clonotype found no support.

This receptor was identified in a human donor with ulcerative colitis or Crohn's disease, or a healthy co-twin of an affected twin (not recorded which). Sequencing was carried out using blood.

The CDR3 spells CASSLAAGGDTQYF. The chain carries TRBV5-6 and TRBJ2-3; TCRdb's assignment of TRBD2 cannot be checked, as there is no DNA. CDR1 is SGHDT, CDR2 YYEEEE, per germline. The CDR3 spans 14 residues.